This TCR beta chain originates from a study of T-cell memory formation after mild COVID-19. Germline CDR1 and CDR2: DFQATT and SNEGSKA (reference sequence). With V trimmed by 6 bases and J by 1 base, 7 bases remained unmatched. CDR3 length: 16 amino acids. Only a few counts were recorded for this clonotype. TCRdb independently ran MiXCR on the 5' RACE reads; one entry per CDR3 protein. The sample lists some 320,000 distinct CDR3 sequences, more than 13% occurring once. The rearrangement links TRBV20-1 to TRBJ2-5; 14 nucleotides match TRBD2. The TCR sequence derives from a man between 18 and 29 years old who had mild COVID-19 (a few samples of this study predate the infection). Cell type and time point are not known. Sequenced material: PBMCs or a T cell subset sorted from them (not recorded which). The CDR3 bases are TGCAGTGCGGCAGAGGGGACTAGCGGGAGCCAAGAGACCCAGTACTTC. Protein: CSAAEGTSGSQETQYF.